This T cell receptor (beta chain) appears in the sequencing data of a study of early T cells in non-severe SARS-CoV-2 infection. Study-wide context: Sequencing used unsorted whole-blood bulk RNA, so chains lack pairing. General study points: VDJdb matching skewed toward anti-spike CD8 responses, missing private and CD4 specificities.

Unique molecular identifiers were attached to individual cDNA molecules. TCRdb reprocessed the 5' RACE reads via MiXCR and lists one record per CDR3 protein. The data show 40,000 to 55,000 distinct CDR3 sequences, 7% to 8% seen once. The CDR3 has 13 residues. V lost 7 bases and J 5 bases, leaving 14 bases between the germline ends. This clonotype was counted at least ten times. Antigen specificity is unknown. Sample: whole blood. The source is an adult who was a healthcare worker with PCR-confirmed SARS-CoV-2 infection or an uninfected control (not recorded which). The chain joins TRBV12-3 or TRBV12-4 to TRBJ1-1, with D hard to call. DNA for the CDR3: TGTGCCAGCACCCCCCTATCGGAGACTGAAGCTTTCTTT. This translates into CASTPLSETEAFF.